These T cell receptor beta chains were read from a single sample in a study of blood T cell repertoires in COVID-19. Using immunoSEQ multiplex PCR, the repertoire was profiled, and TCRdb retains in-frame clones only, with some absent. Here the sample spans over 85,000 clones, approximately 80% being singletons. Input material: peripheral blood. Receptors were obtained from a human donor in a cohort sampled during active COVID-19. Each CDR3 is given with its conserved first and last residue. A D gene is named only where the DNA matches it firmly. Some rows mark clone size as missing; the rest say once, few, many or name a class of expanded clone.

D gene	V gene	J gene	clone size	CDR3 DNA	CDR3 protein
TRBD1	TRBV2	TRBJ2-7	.	TGTGCCAGCAGTGAAGCGGGGACAGGGGGGCACGAGCAGTACTTC	CASSEAGTGGHEQYF
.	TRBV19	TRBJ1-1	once	TGTGCCAGTAGTATTGGCCCTTTTAACACTGAAGCTTTCTTT	CASSIGPFNTEAFF
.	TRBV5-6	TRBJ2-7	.	TGTGCCAGCAGCCGTGGGAGCGGAGTATCGTCCTACGAGCAGTACTTC	CASSRGSGVSSYEQYF
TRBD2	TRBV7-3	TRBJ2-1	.	TGTGCCAGCAGCTTGGTCCCTAGCGGTTGGAATGAGCAGTTCTTC	CASSLVPSGWNEQFF
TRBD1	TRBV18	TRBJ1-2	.	TGTGCCAGCTCACCGGTGGGACAGGGGAAGGCCTATGGCTACACCTTC	CASSPVGQGKAYGYTF
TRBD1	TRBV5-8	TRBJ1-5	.	TGTGCCAGCAGCTTGTTTCAGGGGACAGATAGCAATCAGCCCCAGCATTTT	CASSLFQGTDSNQPQHF
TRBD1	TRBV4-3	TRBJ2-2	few	TGCGCCAGCAGCCTTAGACAGGGGGAAACCGGGGAGCTGTTTTTT	CASSLRQGETGELFF
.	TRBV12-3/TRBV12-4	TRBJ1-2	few	TGTGCCAGCAGTTTGGACAGAATCTATGGCTACACCTTC	CASSLDRIYGYTF
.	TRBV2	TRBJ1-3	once	TGTGCCAGCAGTGAATACTTTGGTGGAAACACCATATATTTT	CASSEYFGGNTIYF
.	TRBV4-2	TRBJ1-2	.	TGTGCCAGCAGCCAAGATTCCGGGGGTGGGTATGGCTACACCTTC	CASSQDSGGGYGYTF
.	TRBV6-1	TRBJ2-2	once	TGTGCCAGCAGTGATGGACAGTTCACCGGGGAGCTGTTTTTT	CASSDGQFTGELFF
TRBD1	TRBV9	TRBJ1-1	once	TGTGCCAGCAGCGTAATGGACAGGGGCTTCACTGAAGCTTTCTTT	CASSVMDRGFTEAFF
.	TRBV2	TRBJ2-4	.	TGTGCCAGCAGTGACAGGGCTTCCTCAAACATTCAGTACTTC	CASSDRASSNIQYF
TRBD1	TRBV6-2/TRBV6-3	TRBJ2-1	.	TGTGCCAGCACCCCCAGGAGGACAGGGTCCTACAATGAGCAGTTCTTC	CASTPRRTGSYNEQFF
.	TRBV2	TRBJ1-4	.	TGTGCCAGCAGAGGCAGGGGAATAAATGAAAAACTGTTTTTT	CASRGRGINEKLFF